This T cell receptor (beta chain) was sequenced during a study of beta chain features in type 1 diabetes. Study-wide results and caveats: More deletions and fewer insertions at VDJ junctions were seen in type 1 diabetes patients. Sequencing the cDNA could make cells with high TCR expression show up more than they should. Type 1 diabetes patients had moderately but significantly shorter TCRB CDR3s in all four CD4+ subsets.

In this sample, this clone turned up a few times. Its antigen is undetermined. In total, each donor contributed a single heparinised blood draw that averaged about 120 mL. Isolated RNA was reverse transcribed in full, so expressed TCRB transcripts were sequenced. The average read count of naive, central memory and regulatory T cell samples was approximately 3.9 million. The protocol was immunoSEQ multiplex PCR, while the TCRdb copy is restricted to in-frame clones and leaves out a portion. The table records roughly 160,000 clones, around 8.4% of them present only once. CDR3 size: 13 residues. CDR1 is SQVTM, CDR2 ANQGSEA, per germline. Trimming cost V 4 bases and J 4 bases, with 13 bases left between them.

This clonotype was obtained from a woman aged 18-29 years with type 1 diabetes. The chain uses TRBV29-1 and TRBJ1-2, with D uncertain. Sequenced sample: central memory CD4+ T cells from blood. CDR3 sequence reads: CSVGKDFGYGYTF. CDR3 in DNA: TGCAGCGTTGGGAAGGACTTCGGCTATGGCTACACCTTC.